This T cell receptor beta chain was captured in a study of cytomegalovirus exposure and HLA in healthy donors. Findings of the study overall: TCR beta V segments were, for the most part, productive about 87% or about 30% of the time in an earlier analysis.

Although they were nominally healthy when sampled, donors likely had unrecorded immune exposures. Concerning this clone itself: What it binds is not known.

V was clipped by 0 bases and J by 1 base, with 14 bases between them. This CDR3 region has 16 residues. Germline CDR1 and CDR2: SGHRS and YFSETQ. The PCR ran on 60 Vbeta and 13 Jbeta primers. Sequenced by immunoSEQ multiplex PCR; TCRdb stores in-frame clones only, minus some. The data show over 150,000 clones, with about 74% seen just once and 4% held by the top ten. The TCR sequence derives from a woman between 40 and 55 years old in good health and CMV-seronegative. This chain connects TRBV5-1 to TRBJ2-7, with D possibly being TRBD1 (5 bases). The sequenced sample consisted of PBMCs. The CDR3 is CASSLVVGEGSYEQYF. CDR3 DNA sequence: TGCGCCAGCAGCTTGGTGGTAGGGGAAGGGTCCTACGAGCAGTACTTC.